What follows is one T cell receptor beta chain and its context. This entry belongs to a study of blood T cell repertoires in COVID-19. Study information: From the United States, Italy and Spain came samples of acute and convalescent COVID-19. T cells, B-cell-depleted T cells, or PBMCs supplied cDNA or gDNA.

Trimming cost V 0 bases and J 7 bases; bases outside gene matches: 6. The germline V gene encodes CDR1 MNHEY and CDR2 SVGAGI. The CDR3 covers 16 residues. Per the original data handling: The authors estimated nucleated cell counts from reference gene primer amplification. TCRdb keeps only in-frame clones here, not all; method: immunoSEQ multiplex PCR. For V, J and clone size, that table is used; D and trimming come from the DNA. The data hold under 300,000 clones, with approximately 82% observed a single time. The sample taken for sequencing was peripheral blood. V usage is TRBV6-5 and J usage is TRBJ1-6; 7 nucleotides line up with TRBD1. The clonotype comes from an elderly woman with active or convalescent COVID-19. The DNA of the CDR3 is TGTGCCAGCAGTTACTCGAGAGACAGGGTAAATTCACCCCTCCACTTT. Translated, it gives CASSYSRDRVNSPLHF.